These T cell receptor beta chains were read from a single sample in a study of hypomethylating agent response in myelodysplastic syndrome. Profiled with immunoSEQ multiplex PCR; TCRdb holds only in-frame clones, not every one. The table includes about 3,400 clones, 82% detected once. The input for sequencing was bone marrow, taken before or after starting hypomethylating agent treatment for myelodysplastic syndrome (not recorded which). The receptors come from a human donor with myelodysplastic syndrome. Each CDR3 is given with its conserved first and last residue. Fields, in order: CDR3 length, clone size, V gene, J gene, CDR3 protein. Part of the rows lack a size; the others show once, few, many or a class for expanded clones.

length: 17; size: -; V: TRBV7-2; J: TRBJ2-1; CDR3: CASSLGAQWSSYNEQFF
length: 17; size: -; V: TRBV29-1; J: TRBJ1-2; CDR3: CSVGRTSGTESDYGYTF
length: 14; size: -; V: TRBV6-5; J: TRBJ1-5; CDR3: CASSQHGGKQPQHF
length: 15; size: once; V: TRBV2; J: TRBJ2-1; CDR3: CASSEARAGRNEQFF
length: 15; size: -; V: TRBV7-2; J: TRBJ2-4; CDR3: CASSLDRARVGIQYF
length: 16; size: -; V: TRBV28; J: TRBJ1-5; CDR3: CASSLSAGPLNQPQHF
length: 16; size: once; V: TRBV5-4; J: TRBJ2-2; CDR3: CASSPQAGGNTGELFF
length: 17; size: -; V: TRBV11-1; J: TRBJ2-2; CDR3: CASSPGQWDANTGELFF
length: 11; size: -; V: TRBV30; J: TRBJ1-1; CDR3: CASTYYTEAFF
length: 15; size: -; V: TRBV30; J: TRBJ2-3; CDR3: CAWSVGATGTDTQYF
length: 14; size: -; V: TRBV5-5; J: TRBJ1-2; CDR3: CASSLAKGAIGYTF
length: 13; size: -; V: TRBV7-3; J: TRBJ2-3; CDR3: CASSQTLVDTQYF
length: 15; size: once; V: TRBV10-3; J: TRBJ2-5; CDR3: CAISREAGTQETQYF
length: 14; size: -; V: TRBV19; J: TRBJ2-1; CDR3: CASSFQSSYNEQFF
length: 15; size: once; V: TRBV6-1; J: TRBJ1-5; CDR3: CTSSEAARGNQPQHF
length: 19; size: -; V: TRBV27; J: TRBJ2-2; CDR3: CASSLYPLRLAGGTGELFF
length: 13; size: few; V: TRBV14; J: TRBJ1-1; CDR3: CASSRGMDTEAFF
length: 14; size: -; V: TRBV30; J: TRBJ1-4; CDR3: CAWTITGGTEKLFF
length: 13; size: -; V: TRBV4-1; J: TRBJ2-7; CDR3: CASSQVGAYEQYF
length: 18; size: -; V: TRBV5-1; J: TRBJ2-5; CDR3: CASSFIGDPFTLQETQYF
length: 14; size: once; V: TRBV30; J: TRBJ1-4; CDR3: CAWSTRGVEEKLFF
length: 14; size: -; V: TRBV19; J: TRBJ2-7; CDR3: CASSAGTGAIEQYF
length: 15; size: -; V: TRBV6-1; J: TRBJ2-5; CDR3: CASSEERLAGDEQYF
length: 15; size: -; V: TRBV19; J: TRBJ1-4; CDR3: CASSINQGLQEKLFF
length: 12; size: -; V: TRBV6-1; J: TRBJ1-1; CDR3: CASSTINTEAFF
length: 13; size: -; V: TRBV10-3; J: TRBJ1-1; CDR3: CATSQGAVTEAFF
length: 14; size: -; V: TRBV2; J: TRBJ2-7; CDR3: CASSWEQGTYEQYF
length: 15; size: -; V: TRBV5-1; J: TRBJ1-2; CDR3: CASSLGTGVGYGYTF
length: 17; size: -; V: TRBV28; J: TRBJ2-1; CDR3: CASSFRTSGLSYNEQFF
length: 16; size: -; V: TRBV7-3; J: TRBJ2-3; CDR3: CASSLTGQGATDTQYF
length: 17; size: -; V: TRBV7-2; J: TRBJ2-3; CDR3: CASSRPGGRTSTDTQYF
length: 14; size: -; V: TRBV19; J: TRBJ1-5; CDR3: CASSILEVQQPQHF
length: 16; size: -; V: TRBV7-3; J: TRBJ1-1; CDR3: CASSPGTGVEITEAFF
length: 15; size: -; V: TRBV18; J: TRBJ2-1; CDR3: CASSPRQGDNNEQFF
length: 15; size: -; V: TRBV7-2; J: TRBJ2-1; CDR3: CASSLLGLAYNEQFF
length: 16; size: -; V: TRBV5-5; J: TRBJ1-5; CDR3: CASSLVAGSSNQPQHF
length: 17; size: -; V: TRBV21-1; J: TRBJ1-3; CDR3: CASSRDRDNSSGNTIYF
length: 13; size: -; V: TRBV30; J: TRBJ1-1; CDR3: CACQRNRNTEAFF
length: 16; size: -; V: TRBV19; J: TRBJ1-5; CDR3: CASSWGQGGLNQPQHF
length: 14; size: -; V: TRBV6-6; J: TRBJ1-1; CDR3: CASSWSTGATEAFF
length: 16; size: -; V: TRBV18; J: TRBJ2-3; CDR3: CASSPQGLAGTDTQYF
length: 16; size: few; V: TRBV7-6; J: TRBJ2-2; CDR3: CASSPRQGIVAGELFF
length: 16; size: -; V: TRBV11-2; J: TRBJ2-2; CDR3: CASSAQTVANTGELFF
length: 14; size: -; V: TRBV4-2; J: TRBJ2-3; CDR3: CASSPRGDTDTQYF
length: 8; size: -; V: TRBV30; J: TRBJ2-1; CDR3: CALNEQFF
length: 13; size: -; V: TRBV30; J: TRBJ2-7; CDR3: CAWSVVGSYEQYF
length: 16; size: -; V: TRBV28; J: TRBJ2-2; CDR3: CASSPGGQGNTGELFF
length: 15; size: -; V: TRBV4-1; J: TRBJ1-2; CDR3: CASSQAPGVNYGYTF
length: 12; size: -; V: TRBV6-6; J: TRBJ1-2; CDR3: CASTDRGNGYTF
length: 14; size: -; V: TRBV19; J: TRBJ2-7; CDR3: CASSIRDQIYEQYF